This TCR beta chain stems from a study of T cells after posttransplantation cyclophosphamide. Study-wide results and limits: Donor CD8+ memory clones often dominated recipient blood repertoires at later times. After PTCy, TRB diversity resembled that of CNI/methotrexate controls. Tissue-infiltrating T cells from skin or gut overlapped little with blood T cells.

This clone occurred many times. Its antigen remains unidentified. Peripheral blood was collected from the related graft donor on the marrow donation day. This CDR3 region has 16 residues. Germline CDR1 MNHEY, CDR2 SVGEGT. V lost 5 bases to trimming and J lost 8 bases, with 24 bases between them. Data came from immunoSEQ multiplex PCR; TCRdb stores just in-frame clones and leaves some out. This repertoire holds roughly 35,000 clones, and none appear only once. The V gene is TRBV6-2 or TRBV6-3, the J gene TRBJ1-2; the D gene is possibly TRBD1 (6 bases). This clonotype was sampled from a woman between 50 and 59 years old in good health and a related stem cell transplant donor. The source material was PBMCs. CDR3 residues: CASSTSWAAGAAGYTF. In nucleotides, the CDR3 is TGTGCCAGCAGTACTTCCTGGGCAGCAGGGGCCGCGGGCTACACCTTC.